These T cell receptor beta chains were read from a single sample in a study of OX40 agonist ivuxolimab in advanced cancers. The table came from immunoSEQ multiplex PCR; TCRdb's copy has only in-frame clones and leaves some out. Of some 59,000 clones listed, 75% to 90% were seen once; the top ten hold 4.8%. This specimen was CD4+ or CD8+ T cells sorted from blood, taken in a trial of the OX40 agonist ivuxolimab. All receptors come from an adult with an advanced solid tumor such as melanoma, head and neck, liver or kidney cancer. The CDR3 runs from the conserved cysteine through the conserved F or W. Fields, in order: J gene, D gene, V gene, CDR3 length, clone size, CDR3 protein, CDR3 DNA. The D gene is left open where the match is weak. A row's size may be missing; if present it is once, few, many or a size class.

j_gene: TRBJ1-4
d_gene: TRBD1
v_gene: TRBV2
len: 15
abundance: NA
CDR3aa: CASSMRQGVNEKLFF
CDR3nt: TGTGCCAGCAGTATGAGACAGGGGGTTAATGAAAAACTGTTTTTT

j_gene: TRBJ2-5
d_gene: TRBD2
v_gene: TRBV6-1
len: 15
abundance: NA
CDR3aa: CATRLAGGPGETQYF
CDR3nt: TGTGCCACCCGACTAGCGGGGGGGCCCGGGGAGACCCAGTACTTC

j_gene: TRBJ1-3
d_gene: NA
v_gene: TRBV5-1
len: 16
abundance: few
CDR3aa: CASSPGTVSRGNTIYF
CDR3nt: TGCGCCAGCAGCCCAGGGACGGTCTCTCGGGGAAACACCATATATTTT

j_gene: TRBJ2-1
d_gene: NA
v_gene: TRBV19
len: 15
abundance: NA
CDR3aa: CASRYSDMGVDEQFF
CDR3nt: TGTGCCAGTAGATATTCGGACATGGGTGTGGATGAGCAGTTCTTC

j_gene: TRBJ2-3
d_gene: NA
v_gene: TRBV11-2
len: 15
abundance: NA
CDR3aa: CASSYGRVPADTQYF
CDR3nt: TGTGCCAGCAGCTATGGTAGGGTCCCCGCAGATACGCAGTATTTT

j_gene: TRBJ2-7
d_gene: TRBD1
v_gene: TRBV28
len: 14
abundance: NA
CDR3aa: CASIGGQGRLGQYF
CDR3nt: TGTGCCAGCATTGGGGGACAGGGTCGTCTAGGGCAGTACTTC

j_gene: TRBJ2-7
d_gene: TRBD1
v_gene: TRBV27
len: 15
abundance: once
CDR3aa: CASSFLPGTGYEQYF
CDR3nt: TGTGCCAGCAGTTTCCTCCCCGGGACAGGATACGAGCAGTACTTC

j_gene: TRBJ2-7
d_gene: TRBD1
v_gene: TRBV2
len: 14
abundance: NA
CDR3aa: CASRSPGQTYEQYF
CDR3nt: TGTGCCAGCAGGTCACCGGGACAGACCTACGAGCAGTACTTC

j_gene: TRBJ2-7
d_gene: TRBD2
v_gene: TRBV27
len: 14
abundance: NA
CDR3aa: CASSLTSGSREQYF
CDR3nt: TGTGCCAGCAGTTTGACTAGCGGCAGCCGCGAGCAGTACTTC

j_gene: TRBJ2-7
d_gene: TRBD1
v_gene: TRBV18
len: 17
abundance: NA
CDR3aa: CASSPPTGKRSSYEQYF
CDR3nt: TGTGCCAGCTCACCCCCGACAGGGAAAAGGAGCTCCTACGAGCAGTACTTC

j_gene: TRBJ1-2
d_gene: NA
v_gene: TRBV15
len: 18
abundance: NA
CDR3aa: CATSRDYTMGGKSYGYTF
CDR3nt: TGTGCCACCAGCAGAGATTATACGATGGGGGGAAAAAGCTATGGCTACACCTTC

j_gene: TRBJ1-2
d_gene: TRBD1
v_gene: TRBV29-1
len: 15
abundance: NA
CDR3aa: CSVAAGTDFNYGYTF
CDR3nt: TGCAGCGTCGCAGCCGGGACAGATTTTAACTATGGCTACACCTTC

j_gene: TRBJ1-4
d_gene: NA
v_gene: TRBV10-3
len: 15
abundance: NA
CDR3aa: CASKRGGTTNEKLFF
CDR3nt: TGTGCATCGAAAAGGGGGGGTACAACTAATGAAAAACTGTTTTTT

j_gene: TRBJ2-7
d_gene: TRBD1
v_gene: TRBV11-3
len: 16
abundance: NA
CDR3aa: CASSLGGTGTSYEQYF
CDR3nt: TGTGCCAGCAGCTTAGGGGGGACAGGCACTTCCTACGAGCAGTACTTC

j_gene: TRBJ2-2
d_gene: TRBD1
v_gene: TRBV7-3
len: 14
abundance: NA
CDR3aa: CASSLGQGTGELFF
CDR3nt: TGTGCCAGCAGCCTAGGACAGGGGACCGGGGAGCTGTTTTTT

j_gene: TRBJ1-3
d_gene: NA
v_gene: TRBV6-5
len: 15
abundance: NA
CDR3aa: CASSTTGSSGNTIYF
CDR3nt: TGTGCCAGCAGTACGACAGGCTCCTCTGGAAACACCATATATTTT

j_gene: TRBJ2-5
d_gene: NA
v_gene: TRBV27
len: 13
abundance: once
CDR3aa: CASSLGHGETQYF
CDR3nt: TGTGCCAGCAGTCTTGGCCATGGGGAGACCCAGTACTTC

j_gene: TRBJ1-5
d_gene: TRBD1
v_gene: TRBV28
len: 15
abundance: NA
CDR3aa: CASSSAQGGHQPQHF
CDR3nt: TGTGCCAGCAGTTCCGCCCAGGGGGGGCATCAGCCCCAGCATTTT

j_gene: TRBJ2-7
d_gene: NA
v_gene: TRBV7-3
len: 14
abundance: NA
CDR3aa: CATRSRAVGYEQYF
CDR3nt: TGTGCCACCAGATCCAGGGCGGTTGGCTACGAGCAGTACTTC

j_gene: TRBJ2-5
d_gene: TRBD2
v_gene: TRBV19
len: 13
abundance: NA
CDR3aa: CASSASGKETQYF
CDR3nt: TGTGCCAGTAGTGCTAGCGGCAAGGAGACCCAGTACTTC

j_gene: TRBJ2-7
d_gene: NA
v_gene: TRBV18
len: 15
abundance: NA
CDR3aa: CASSGTGLGGYEQYF
CDR3nt: TGTGCCAGCTCGGGCACAGGGTTGGGGGGCTACGAGCAGTACTTC

j_gene: TRBJ2-3
d_gene: NA
v_gene: TRBV6-5
len: 13
abundance: NA
CDR3aa: CASNRASTDTQYF
CDR3nt: TGTGCCAGCAACAGGGCTAGCACAGATACGCAGTATTTT

j_gene: TRBJ2-1
d_gene: TRBD2
v_gene: TRBV11-3
len: 18
abundance: NA
CDR3aa: CASSENSGLAGGYNEQFF
CDR3nt: TGTGCCAGCAGCGAAAATTCGGGACTAGCGGGAGGGTACAATGAGCAGTTCTTC

j_gene: TRBJ2-3
d_gene: NA
v_gene: TRBV4-2
len: 14
abundance: NA
CDR3aa: CASSQEVGTDTQYF
CDR3nt: TGTGCCAGCAGCCAAGAGGTAGGCACAGATACGCAGTATTTT

j_gene: TRBJ2-5
d_gene: TRBD2
v_gene: TRBV7-2
len: 15
abundance: NA
CDR3aa: CASSLTSGRVETQYF
CDR3nt: TGTGCCAGCAGCTTAACTAGCGGGAGGGTTGAGACCCAGTACTTC

j_gene: TRBJ2-1
d_gene: TRBD2
v_gene: TRBV5-8
len: 15
abundance: NA
CDR3aa: CASTQRGGSYNEQFF
CDR3nt: TGTGCCAGCACCCAGCGGGGGGGCTCCTACAATGAGCAGTTCTTC

j_gene: TRBJ2-7
d_gene: NA
v_gene: TRBV7-9
len: 12
abundance: NA
CDR3aa: CASSPTGSEQYF
CDR3nt: TGTGCCAGCAGCCCTACAGGGTCCGAGCAGTACTTC

j_gene: TRBJ1-2
d_gene: NA
v_gene: TRBV5-4
len: 13
abundance: NA
CDR3aa: CASSPSGDYGYTF
CDR3nt: TGTGCCAGCAGCCCGTCAGGGGACTATGGCTACACCTTC

j_gene: TRBJ2-7
d_gene: NA
v_gene: TRBV27
len: 13
abundance: NA
CDR3aa: CASSFGRIREQYF
CDR3nt: TGTGCCAGCAGTTTCGGGAGAATTCGCGAGCAGTACTTC

j_gene: TRBJ1-5
d_gene: NA
v_gene: TRBV27
len: 16
abundance: once
CDR3aa: CASSPTYRQDQQPQHF
CDR3nt: TGTGCCAGCAGTCCTACCTACCGACAGGATCAGCAGCCCCAGCATTTT

j_gene: TRBJ2-5
d_gene: TRBD2
v_gene: TRBV30
len: 14
abundance: NA
CDR3aa: CAWIPTSGKETQYF
CDR3nt: TGTGCCTGGATCCCGACTAGCGGAAAAGAGACCCAGTACTTC

j_gene: TRBJ2-4
d_gene: NA
v_gene: TRBV18
len: 17
abundance: NA
CDR3aa: CASSPLEFPQAKNIQYF
CDR3nt: TGTGCCAGCTCACCACTTGAATTCCCCCAGGCCAAAAACATTCAGTACTTC

j_gene: TRBJ1-5
d_gene: NA
v_gene: TRBV2
len: 12
abundance: few
CDR3aa: CASSRVFQPQHF
CDR3nt: TGTGCCAGCAGCAGGGTTTTTCAGCCCCAGCATTTT

j_gene: TRBJ2-5
d_gene: NA
v_gene: TRBV11-1
len: 15
abundance: NA
CDR3aa: CASSSGMERGETQYF
CDR3nt: TGTGCCAGCAGCTCCGGGATGGAAAGGGGAGAGACCCAGTACTTC

j_gene: TRBJ2-3
d_gene: NA
v_gene: TRBV10-1
len: 16
abundance: NA
CDR3aa: CASSESAAPQWDTQYF
CDR3nt: TGCGCCAGCAGTGAGTCGGCGGCCCCGCAGTGGGATACGCAGTATTTT

j_gene: TRBJ2-1
d_gene: NA
v_gene: TRBV5-1
len: 15
abundance: once
CDR3aa: CASSLDGSSYNEQFF
CDR3nt: TGCGCCAGCAGCTTGGACGGAAGCTCCTACAATGAGCAGTTCTTC

j_gene: TRBJ1-3
d_gene: TRBD1
v_gene: TRBV18
len: 15
abundance: NA
CDR3aa: CASSSGQQIGNTIYF
CDR3nt: TGTGCCAGCTCATCGGGACAGCAAATTGGAAACACCATATATTTT

j_gene: TRBJ1-4
d_gene: TRBD1
v_gene: TRBV6-1
len: 16
abundance: NA
CDR3aa: CASSGQGAASNEKLFF
CDR3nt: TGTGCCAGCAGTGGACAGGGGGCGGCCTCGAATGAAAAACTGTTTTTT

j_gene: TRBJ2-3
d_gene: TRBD2
v_gene: TRBV9
len: 16
abundance: NA
CDR3aa: CASSVAPAGSTDTQYF
CDR3nt: TGTGCCAGCAGCGTAGCCCCAGCGGGGAGCACAGATACACAGTATTTT

j_gene: TRBJ1-4
d_gene: NA
v_gene: TRBV2
len: 19
abundance: NA
CDR3aa: CASSGTGGRTTFDNEKLFF
CDR3nt: TGTGCCAGCAGTGGAACCGGAGGCAGAACGACATTCGATAATGAAAAACTGTTTTTT

j_gene: TRBJ2-5
d_gene: NA
v_gene: TRBV9
len: 15
abundance: NA
CDR3aa: CASSVSDSVGETQYF
CDR3nt: TGTGCCAGCAGCGTATCGGACTCCGTGGGGGAGACCCAGTACTTC

j_gene: TRBJ1-1
d_gene: NA
v_gene: TRBV5-1
len: 14
abundance: NA
CDR3aa: CASSLGGASAEAFF
CDR3nt: TGCGCCAGCAGCTTGGGGGGCGCGAGCGCTGAAGCTTTCTTT

j_gene: TRBJ1-3
d_gene: NA
v_gene: TRBV5-1
len: 16
abundance: NA
CDR3aa: CASSAPGATSGNTIYF
CDR3nt: TGCGCCAGCAGCGCTCCGGGAGCGACGTCTGGAAACACCATATATTTT

j_gene: TRBJ2-3
d_gene: NA
v_gene: TRBV5-8
len: 14
abundance: NA
CDR3aa: CASSYRVSTDTQYF
CDR3nt: TGTGCCAGCAGCTACAGGGTTTCGACAGATACGCAGTATTTT

j_gene: TRBJ2-2
d_gene: TRBD1
v_gene: TRBV7-8
len: 16
abundance: NA
CDR3aa: CASSFQGASNTGELFF
CDR3nt: TGTGCCAGCAGCTTTCAGGGGGCCTCGAACACCGGGGAGCTGTTTTTT

j_gene: TRBJ1-6
d_gene: NA
v_gene: TRBV6-1
len: 13
abundance: once
CDR3aa: CAGTGRDNSPLHF
CDR3nt: TGTGCCGGCACAGGACGGGATAATTCACCCCTCCACTTT